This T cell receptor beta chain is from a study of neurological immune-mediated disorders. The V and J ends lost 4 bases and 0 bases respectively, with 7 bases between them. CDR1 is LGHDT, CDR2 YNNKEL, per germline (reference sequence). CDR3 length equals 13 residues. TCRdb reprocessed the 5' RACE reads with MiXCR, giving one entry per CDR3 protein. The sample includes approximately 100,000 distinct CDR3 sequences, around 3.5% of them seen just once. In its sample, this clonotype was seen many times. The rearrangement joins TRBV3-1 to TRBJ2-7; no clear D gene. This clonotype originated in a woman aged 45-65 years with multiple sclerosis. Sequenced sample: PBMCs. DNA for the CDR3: TGTGCCAGCAGCCCCGCCTTCTCCTACGAGCAGTACTTC. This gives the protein CASSPAFSYEQYF.